One sample yielded the 20 T cell receptor beta chains listed below, sequenced in a study of identical twins. Via MiXCR, TCRdb re-called the 5' RACE reads, giving one row per CDR3 protein. The sample gives about 690,000 distinct CDR3 sequences, around 20% of which show up once; around 4.4% is in the top ten. In addition, the sample was reused for a study of T cells expressing NK-cell markers.

The sequenced sample was PBMCs. Every receptor here comes from a woman aged 18-29 years in good health.

The rearrangement links TRBV6-1 to TRBJ2-7; no clear D. The CDR3 spans 13 residues. V lost 6 bases and J lost 2, with 11 bases in between. Germline V lookup: CDR1 MNHNS, CDR2 SASEGT. CDR3: CASSLQLTYEQYF. The CDR3 DNA reads TGTGCCAGCAGCTTGCAACTGACCTACGAGCAGTACTTC.

V and J are TRBV20-1 and TRBJ2-3, with 9 bases lining up with TRBD2. V shed 5 bases and J 4 bases; nucleotides not matched to a gene: 7. CDR3 length equals 14 residues. Germline V gene data show CDR1 as DFQATT and CDR2 as SNEGSKA (reference sequence). The CDR3 DNA sequence: TGCAGTGCTTCCGTAGCGGGAGTGGCAGATACGCAGTATTTT. It is translated as CSASVAGVADTQYF.

The genes are TRBV7-9 and TRBJ1-4; 7 bases are shared with TRBD1. V shed 5 bases and J 5 bases; nucleotides not matched to a gene: 8. The CDR3 has 15 residues. The germline V gene has CDR1 SEHNR and CDR2 FQNEAQ (reference sequence). In DNA form, the CDR3 reads TGTGCCAGCAGCACCGAACAGGGGTTGAATGAAAAACTGTTTTTT. Its translation: CASSTEQGLNEKLFF.

V and J are TRBV7-9 and TRBJ2-7, with 7 bases aligning to TRBD1. CDR1 is SEHNR and CDR2 is FQNEAQ in the germline V gene (reference sequence). The CDR3 sequence is 15 residues long. The V gene end was trimmed by 3 bases and the J gene end by 5 bases; junction bases not matched to a gene: 10. CDR3 residues: CASSFVGDRDHEQYF. The CDR3 DNA sequence: TGTGCCAGCAGCTTTGTAGGGGACAGAGATCACGAGCAGTACTTC.

Only a few counts were recorded for this clonotype. The chain links TRBV12-3 or TRBV12-4 to TRBJ2-7; D gene unclear. Trimming removed 4 bases from V and 7 bases from J, with 14 bases in between. CDR3 length equals 13 residues. As DNA, the CDR3 is TGTGCCAGCAGTTCAGGAATGACATTTGAGCAGTACTTC. Protein sequence: CASSSGMTFEQYF.

The CDR3 is CASRGSYNSPLHF. Here the CDR3 DNA reads TGTGCCAGCCGGGGCTCCTATAATTCACCCCTCCACTTT. V usage is TRBV7-6 and J usage is TRBJ1-6; D remains unclear. Germline CDR1 and CDR2: SGHVS and FNYEAQ. Trimming stripped 8 bases from V and 0 bases from J, with 5 bases between. This CDR3 region has 13 residues.

The V and J genes are TRBV5-1 and TRBJ2-3, with a possible D match to TRBD2 (6 bases). The V end lost 3 bases, the J end lost 0 bases, and 8 bases lay between the germline ends. Germline V gene lookup returns CDR1 SGHRS and CDR2 YFSETQ. The CDR3 has 14 residues. The CDR3 loop is CASSWEVSTDTQYF. CDR3 nucleotides: TGCGCCAGCAGCTGGGAGGTGAGCACAGATACGCAGTATTTT. Based on the CDR3 plus reference TRBV5-1 and TRBJ2-3, the full variable domain is KAGVTQTPRYLIKTRGQQVTLSCSPISGHRSVSWYQQTPGQGLQFLFEYFSETQRNKGNFPGRFSGRQFSNSRSEMNVSTLELGDSALYLCASSWEVSTDTQYFGPGTRLTVL.

This clonotype turned up a few times. Germline is not matched at one junction end, which may reflect a read error. V gene TRBV2 combines with J gene TRBJ2-2; TRBD1 matches 9 bases. Germline assignment: CDR1 SNHLY and CDR2 FYNNEI. The CDR3 is 14 amino acids. The DNA of the CDR3 is TGTGCCAGCAGGGAAGGACAGGGGAGGGGGGAGCTGTTTTTT. It codes for CASREGQGRGELFF.

The rearrangement joins TRBV6-2 or TRBV6-3 to TRBJ2-2, with 10 bases identical to TRBD2. The junction had 3 bases not matched to a gene; V was cut back by 5 bases and J by 0 bases. The CDR3 is made up of 16 amino acids. Germline CDR1 and CDR2: MNHEY and SVGEGT. CDR3 nucleotides: TGTGCCAGCAGTGGTAGCGGGAGGACGAACACCGGGGAGCTGTTTTTT. Protein sequence: CASSGSGRTNTGELFF.

This clonotype was observed a handful of times. The chain combines TRBV6-1 with TRBJ2-3, with D unclear. The CDR3 is made up of 13 amino acids. Germline V gene lookup returns CDR1 MNHNS and CDR2 SASEGT. V was clipped by 7 bases and J by 0 bases, with 8 bases between them. CDR3 in DNA: TGTGCCAGCACTAAACCTAGCACAGATACGCAGTATTTT. Protein sequence: CASTKPSTDTQYF.

V is TRBV5-1 and J is TRBJ2-7; the D gene is possibly TRBD2 (6 bases). Looked up from germline, CDR1 is SGHRS and CDR2 is YFSETQ. V gave up 4 bases and J gave up 0 bases, with 17 bases separating them. CDR3 length equals 16 residues. CDR3 in DNA: TGCGCCAGCAGCCCCAGGGTAACGGGGGACTCCTACGAGCAGTACTTC. Translation: CASSPRVTGDSYEQYF.

A few counts support this clonotype. The chain has TRBV5-1 and TRBJ2-3; 7 bases fit TRBD1. Germline V lookup: CDR1 SGHRS, CDR2 YFSETQ. The CDR3 has 15 residues. The junction had 9 bases not matched to a gene; V was cut back by 3 bases and J by 5 bases. The DNA of the CDR3 is TGCGCCAGCAGCTCGCAGACAGGGTTCGAAGATACGCAGTATTTT. This gives the protein CASSSQTGFEDTQYF.

This clonotype was observed a handful of times. The V call is TRBV10-3, the J call TRBJ2-7; D is unresolved. CDR3 length equals 12 residues. V shed 7 bases and J shed 6 bases, with 13 bases lying between them. Looked up from germline, CDR1 is ENHRY and CDR2 is SYGVKD. CDR3 loop: CAITNASVEQYF. The CDR3 nucleotides read TGTGCCATCACTAACGCTTCGGTCGAGCAGTACTTC.

This clonotype has a handful of counts. This chain connects TRBV12-3 or TRBV12-4 to TRBJ1-2, with D possibly matching TRBD1 (6 bases). The length of the CDR3 is 14 residues. Trimming pared 7 bases from V and 8 bases from J, leaving 20 bases between. CDR3 DNA: TGTGCCAGCATTGGACAGTCTGATCGGGGGGGCTACACCTTC. This sequence encodes CASIGQSDRGGYTF.

In this sample, this clonotype turned up a few times. The J gene is TRBJ1-5, the V gene TRBV20-1, with 7 bases that match TRBD1. The V segment lost 3 bases and the J segment 6 bases; nucleotides outside the gene matches: 8. This CDR3 region has 14 residues. In germline, CDR1 is DFQATT, CDR2 SNEGSKA (reference sequence). The CDR3 loop reads CSASRTGVSQPQHF. The DNA for the CDR3 is TGCAGTGCTAGTCGAACAGGGGTCAGTCAGCCCCAGCATTTT.

In DNA, the CDR3 is TGTGCCAGCAGTTTACGGTACTCTGGGGCCAACGTCCTGACTTTC. It encodes CASSLRYSGANVLTF. The chain joins TRBV27 to TRBJ2-6; D gene unclear. V was cut by 2 bases and J by 0 bases, with 5 bases left in between. The germline V gene encodes CDR1 MNHEY and CDR2 SMNVEV (reference sequence). This CDR3 is 15 amino acids long.

The chain recombines TRBV20-1 with TRBJ2-3; TRBD1 might be the D (7 bases). CDR1 and CDR2 (germline): DFQATT, SNEGSKA (reference sequence). V lost 2 bases and J lost 2, with 11 bases in between. The CDR3 totals 14 residues. Written as DNA, the CDR3 is TGCAGTGCTAGACAGGGGGACTTCACAGATACGCAGTATTTT. This translates into CSARQGDFTDTQYF.

This clonotype was detected a few times. For the CDR3, the DNA is TGTGCCAGCAGTGAAGGACAGCTAGGGGAGACCCAGTACTTC. As protein: CASSEGQLGETQYF. The J gene is TRBJ2-5, the V gene TRBV2; a weak D match, TRBD1 (5 bases). Germline lookup yields CDR1 SNHLY and CDR2 FYNNEI. CDR3 length equals 14 residues. The ends were cut back, 1 base at V and 5 bases at J, with 11 bases in the middle.

This chain connects TRBV20-1 to TRBJ2-2, with D hard to call. Per the germline V gene, CDR1 is DFQATT and CDR2 is SNEGSKA (reference sequence). Trimming removed 3 bases from V and 6 bases from J, with 8 bases in between. The CDR3 sequence is 12 residues long. The CDR3 DNA reads TGCAGTGCTAGGCGAAACGCCGGGGAGCTGTTTTTT. Translated: CSARRNAGELFF.

This chain joins TRBV11-3 and TRBJ2-3; the match to TRBD2 covers 10 bases. Germline CDR1 reads SGHNT; CDR2 reads YENEEA. V lost 4 bases, J lost 6 bases, and 7 bases stayed unmatched. The CDR3 is 15 residues long. CDR3 sequence (DNA): TGTGCCAGCAGCTCCCAAGCGGGGGGGCCGGATACGCAGTATTTT. This translates into CASSSQAGGPDTQYF.